This T cell receptor beta chain was retrieved from a study of cytomegalovirus exposure and HLA in healthy donors. The CDR3 contains 15 residues. CDR1 and CDR2 (germline): SGHNT, YYREEE (reference sequence). V shed 7 bases and J 5 bases; nucleotides not matched to a gene: 9. A multiplex PCR was run with 60 Vbeta primers and 13 Jbeta primers. Profiling relied on immunoSEQ multiplex PCR, and the TCRdb table lists in-frame clones only, not all of them. This sample has fewer than 95,000 clones, with around 85% found just once. The TCR comes from a man between 40 and 49 years old in good health and CMV-seropositive. The material sequenced was PBMCs. The chain combines TRBV5-4 with TRBJ2-3; 11 positions agree with TRBD2. The CDR3: CASLNSGLAEDTQYF. DNA of the CDR3: TGTGCCAGCCTTAACTCGGGACTAGCGGAAGATACGCAGTATTTT.